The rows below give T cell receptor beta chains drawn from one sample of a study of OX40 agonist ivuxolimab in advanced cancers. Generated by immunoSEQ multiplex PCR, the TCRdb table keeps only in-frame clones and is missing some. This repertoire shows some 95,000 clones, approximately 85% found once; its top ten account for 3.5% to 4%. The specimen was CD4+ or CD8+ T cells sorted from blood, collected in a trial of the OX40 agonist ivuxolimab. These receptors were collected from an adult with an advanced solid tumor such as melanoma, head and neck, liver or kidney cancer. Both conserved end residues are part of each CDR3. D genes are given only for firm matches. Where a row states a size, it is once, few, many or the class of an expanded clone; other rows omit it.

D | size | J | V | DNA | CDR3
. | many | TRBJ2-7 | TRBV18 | TGTGCCAGCTCACCGACCGCCTACGAGCAGTACTTC | CASSPTAYEQYF
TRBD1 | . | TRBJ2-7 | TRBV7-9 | TGTGCCAGCAGCTTAGCGCTAGAAGTGGGACAGGGAAACGAGCAGTACTTC | CASSLALEVGQGNEQYF
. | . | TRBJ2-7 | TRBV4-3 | TGCGCCAGCAGCCAAGTTCGAGGCGAGCAGTACTTC | CASSQVRGEQYF
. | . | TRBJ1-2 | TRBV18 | TGTGCCAGCTCACCCCCAGGGAAGTACTATGGCTACACCTTC | CASSPPGKYYGYTF
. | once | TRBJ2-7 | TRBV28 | TGTGCCACTCAGACGGGCTACGAGCAGTACTTC | CATQTGYEQYF
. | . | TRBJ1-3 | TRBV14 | TGTGCCAGCAGCCTAACGGGGTTTGGAAACACCATATATTTT | CASSLTGFGNTIYF
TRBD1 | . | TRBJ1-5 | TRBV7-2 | TGTGCCAGCAGCCGACAGGGCCAACATCATCAGCCCCAGCATTTT | CASSRQGQHHQPQHF
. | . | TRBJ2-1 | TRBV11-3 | TGTGCCAGCTCCCAGCCGGGTTCAGGTGAGCAGTTCTTC | CASSQPGSGEQFF
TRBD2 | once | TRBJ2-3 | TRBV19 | TGTGCCAGTAGTCCGGGCGGGAGGCCCCGAGATACGCAGTATTTT | CASSPGGRPRDTQYF
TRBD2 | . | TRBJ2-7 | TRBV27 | TGTGCCAGCAGTTTAGGCGGGAGAGGGCCCGAGCAGTACTTC | CASSLGGRGPEQYF
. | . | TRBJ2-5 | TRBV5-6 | TGTGCCAGCAGCTTAGAGGGGAGGGAGACCCAGTACTTC | CASSLEGRETQYF
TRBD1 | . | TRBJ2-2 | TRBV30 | TGTGCCTGGAGTGACCCAATATTAACCCCGGGACAGGGGAATTTATGGAACACCGGGGAGCTGTTTTTT | CAWSDPILTPGQGNLWNTGELFF